This passage covers 8 T cell receptor beta chains from one sample sequenced in a study of blood T cells in healthy people across ages. Primers used in a second PCR of about 7 to 12 cycles were a sample-barcoded 5' primer and a J-beta primer mix. TCRdb ran MiXCR on the 5' RACE reads and lists one entry per CDR3 protein. The data contain 800,000 or so distinct CDR3 sequences, just under 25% of them singletons. These same records also appear under a second study, on T cells of mothers and their children.

The sequenced material came from blood. These receptors came from a boy between 5 and 17 years old in good health.

This clonotype appeared a few times. The chain uses TRBV20-1 and TRBJ2-3, with 9 bases that match TRBD2. Losses at the gene ends were 6 bases for V and 5 bases for J; bases not matched to a gene: 6. CDR1 DFQATT and CDR2 SNEGSKA come from the germline V gene (reference sequence). CDR3 length: 13 residues. For the CDR3, the DNA is TGCAGTGCCCTTAGCGGGGGAAGAGATACGCAGTATTTT. It specifies CSALSGGRDTQYF.

CDR3 sequence reads: CATRQNGYTF. The CDR3, as DNA: TGTGCCACCCGTCAGAATGGCTACACCTTC. The chain combines TRBV7-2 with TRBJ1-2, with D uncertain. The germline V and J ends were trimmed by 10 bases and 6 bases, with 9 bases remaining between them. CDR1 is SGHTA and CDR2 is FQGNSA in the germline V gene. The CDR3 is 10 amino acids.

The chain joins TRBV7-2 to TRBJ1-2; possible D gene TRBD1, 5 bases. CDR1 and CDR2 (germline): SGHTA, FQGNSA. V was pared by 4 bases and J by 2 bases, with 14 bases between. The CDR3 contains 15 residues. CDR3 residues: CASSSPGRANYGYTF. DNA of the CDR3: TGTGCCAGCAGCTCCCCGGGCAGGGCCAACTATGGCTACACCTTC.

This chain connects TRBV11-2 to TRBJ2-3, with unresolved D. The CDR3 contains 16 residues. V was pared by 1 base and J by 2 bases, with 13 bases between. Germline loops: CDR1 SGHAT, CDR2 FQNNGV. CDR3 sequence: CASSLGVMTDTDTQYF. The DNA for the CDR3 is TGTGCCAGCAGCTTAGGGGTTATGACCGACACAGATACGCAGTATTTT.

The rearrangement uses TRBV20-1 and TRBJ2-7; 7 bases match TRBD1. The CDR3 is 14 amino acids. The germline CDR1 and CDR2 sequences are DFQATT and SNEGSKA (reference sequence). V dropped 5 bases and J dropped 0; count of bases not matched to a gene: 7. CDR3 coding DNA: TGCAGTGCTTTCAGGGGGATTAGCTCCTACGAGCAGTACTTC. Translation gives CSAFRGISSYEQYF.

The CDR3 coding sequence is TGTGCCAGCAGCGTAGTATTGGCGGGGGAGCAGTTCTTC. Translation: CASSVVLAGEQFF. The chain combines TRBV9 with TRBJ2-5, with TRBD2 as a possible D gene (6 bases). The end of the DNA is better explained by TRBJ2-1, so the J call may be wrong. Looked up from germline, CDR1 is SGDLS and CDR2 is YYNGEE. The CDR3 extends over 13 amino acids.

V usage is TRBV7-9 and J usage is TRBJ2-7; TRBD2 matches 8 bases. The CDR3 is 14 amino acids. With 5 bases clipped from V and 0 bases from J, the junction kept 3 bases outside the gene matches. The germline gives CDR1 SEHNR, CDR2 FQNEAQ (reference sequence). The CDR3 reads CASSRLAFSYEQYF. The DNA for the CDR3 is TGTGCCAGCAGCCGACTAGCGTTCTCCTACGAGCAGTACTTC.

The rearrangement uses TRBV7-9 and TRBJ1-3; tentatively, D is TRBD1 (6 bases). Germline loops: CDR1 SEHNR, CDR2 FQNEAQ (reference sequence). V dropped 2 bases and J dropped 0 bases, with 14 bases sitting between them. The CDR3 is 17 amino acids. This CDR3 is CASSLLYWTASGNTIYF. DNA of the CDR3: TGTGCCAGCAGCTTACTATATTGGACAGCCTCTGGAAACACCATATATTTT.